This is a list of T cell receptor beta chains from one sample in a study of T cell responses to AZD1222 COVID-19 vaccine. The protocol was immunoSEQ multiplex PCR, while the TCRdb copy is restricted to in-frame clones and leaves out a portion. Of about 85,000 clones in the sample, around 90% were seen once. Sequenced here: peripheral blood, sampled on day 0 of AZD1222 vaccination. Receptors originate from an adult in good health. CDR3s leave out the opening cysteine and the closing phenylalanine or tryptophan. A D gene is named only where the DNA matches it firmly.

CDR3aa	v_gene	d_gene	j_gene
ASSEFYGALSGNTIY	TRBV6-1	-	TRBJ1-3
ASSTVNGRTDTQY	TRBV6-5	-	TRBJ2-3
ASSLDRVNEQF	TRBV11-2	-	TRBJ2-1
AMSGTDSYEQY	TRBV10-3	-	TRBJ2-7
ASSQVPGYEQF	TRBV4-2	-	TRBJ2-1
SASGLAEETQY	TRBV20-1	TRBD2	TRBJ2-5
TSSSGTSSGANVLT	TRBV27	-	TRBJ2-6
ASRPQGVDGYT	TRBV5-4	TRBD1	TRBJ1-2
AISEPLRGVNGNQPQH	TRBV10-3	-	TRBJ1-5
ASSPRGRGLTDTQY	TRBV7-2	TRBD2	TRBJ2-3
ASRQSPHFLH	TRBV6-5	-	TRBJ2-7
ATSDWGYNEQF	TRBV24-1	-	TRBJ2-1
ASSEARTGGTEAF	TRBV2	TRBD1	TRBJ1-1
ASRAGLVGPYEQY	TRBV6-6	TRBD2	TRBJ2-7
SVESPGGVYNEQF	TRBV29-1	-	TRBJ2-1
ASSEFAGGQSEQY	TRBV2	TRBD2	TRBJ2-7
ASSYREEVEKLF	TRBV19	-	TRBJ1-4
ASSPMDLGEEKLF	TRBV11-2	-	TRBJ1-4
AWSAGNQPQH	TRBV30	-	TRBJ1-5
ASSFTRGNQPQH	TRBV5-1	-	TRBJ1-5
ASSLRLAGGSEQY	TRBV27	TRBD2	TRBJ2-7
ASEVLPGELF	TRBV7-9	-	TRBJ2-2
ASSFGGSSIEQY	TRBV5-1	TRBD2	TRBJ2-7
ASSSSGTDYGYT	TRBV28	TRBD1	TRBJ1-2
ASSQQRGEQF	TRBV3-1/TRBV3-2	-	TRBJ2-1
ASSLADSSYNSPLH	TRBV7-6	-	TRBJ1-6
AIRSGLAYEQY	TRBV10-3	TRBD2	TRBJ2-7
ASSARRQGSYYGYT	TRBV7-2	TRBD1	TRBJ1-2
ASSWDRDNQPQH	TRBV7-8	TRBD1	TRBJ1-5
ASRGRPGPDTQY	TRBV2	-	TRBJ2-3
AINDRERTGELF	TRBV19	TRBD1	TRBJ2-2
ASSMWGVREAF	TRBV19	-	TRBJ1-1
ASSWGTGNGRNTEAF	TRBV5-6	TRBD1	TRBJ1-1
ASSFSVLNTEAF	TRBV6-5	-	TRBJ1-1
ASSLRAEGGNSPLH	TRBV5-1	-	TRBJ1-6
ASSVGAENTEAF	TRBV9	-	TRBJ1-1
ASSKNLDSIRSQPQH	TRBV19	-	TRBJ1-5
ASSLGGGLGYT	TRBV27	-	TRBJ1-2